These 21 T cell receptor beta chains share one sample of origin, sequenced in a study of T cells in Graves' hyperthyroidism and ophthalmopathy. Amplification yielded TCR beta CDR3 regions, with RNA transcripts as the source. TCR CDR3 underwent first-round RT-PCR with the HTBI primer set. TCRdb analysed the multiplex PCR reads with MiXCR anew, one entry per CDR3 protein. The sample carries hundreds of thousands of distinct CDR3 sequences, about 15% recorded once. The sequenced sample was blood. The receptor source for this set is a woman in her forties or fifties with Graves' ophthalmopathy.

CDR3: CASSQVPVLSIDGYTF. The CDR3 region has the DNA TGCGCCAGCAGCCAAGTGCCAGTTTTGTCTATAGATGGCTACACCTTC. This chain joins TRBV4-1 and TRBJ1-2; D is unresolved. The CDR3 has 16 amino acids. V lost 1 base and J lost 6, with 18 bases in between. Germline CDR1 and CDR2: MGHRA and YSYEKL.

This clonotype was detected a few times. The chain couples TRBV28 to TRBJ1-5, with D possibly TRBD1 on 6 matching bases. Between the trimmed V and J ends, which lost 6 bases and 2 bases, there was a span of 14 bases. Germline V gene data show CDR1 as MDHEN and CDR2 as SYDVKM. This CDR3 is built from 15 residues. The CDR3 coding sequence is TGTGCCAGCAGCTACACAGGGCCTGGCAATCAGCCCCAGCATTTT. It codes for CASSYTGPGNQPQHF.

Worth noting for this clonotype: A much larger clone lies a single base off, so this may be a read error. Without the conserved terminal phenylalanine or tryptophan, this CDR3 likely stems from a read error. The chain uses TRBV5-1 and TRBJ2-1; possibly TRBD1 for D (6 bases). Germline-derived CDR1 and CDR2 are SGHRS and YFSETQ. The V and J ends lost 0 bases and 1 base respectively, with 11 bases between them. There are 16 residues in the CDR3. This CDR3 is CASSLDLDRSYNEQFS. The CDR3, as DNA: TGCGCCAGCAGCTTGGACCTGGACAGATCCTACAATGAGCAGTTCTCC.

For this clonotype: This may stem from a read error, because a much larger clone lies one nucleotide away. The J gene is TRBJ2-5, the V gene TRBV20-1; the D gene is possibly TRBD1 (6 bases). CDR3 length: 13 amino acids. Germline CDR1 and CDR2: DFQATT and SNEGSKA (reference sequence). The chain's CDR3 is CSASTGTRETRYF. DNA for the CDR3: TGCAGTGCTAGTACAGGGACAAGGGAGACCCGGTACTTC.

Ten or more counts support this clonotype. V and J are TRBV24-1 and TRBJ2-7; 12 positions agree with TRBD2. With 3 bases clipped from V and 6 bases from J, the junction kept 5 bases outside the gene matches. This CDR3 is 15 amino acids long. CDR1 is KGHDR, CDR2 SFDVKD, per germline. The CDR3 DNA reads TGTGCCACCAGTGATACACTAGCGGGAGGATCCGAGCAGTACTTC. It translates to CATSDTLAGGSEQYF.

The gene calls are TRBV11-2 and TRBJ2-5; D possibly corresponds to TRBD2 (5 bases). CDR3 length equals 13 residues. V dropped 5 bases and J dropped 6 bases, with 13 bases sitting between them. The germline gives CDR1 SGHAT, CDR2 FQNNGV. The CDR3 DNA reads as TGTGCCAGCAGCCCTACTAGATTGAAGACCCAGTACTTC. The encoded protein is CASSPTRLKTQYF. The variable domain in full, with the rest retrieved from reference TRBV11-2 and TRBJ2-5, is EAGVAQSPRYKIIEKRQSVAFWCNPISGHATLYWYQQILGQGPKLLIQFQNNGVVDDSQLPKDRFSAERLKGVDSTLKIQPAKLEDSAVYLCASSPTRLKTQYFGPGTRLLVL.

The sample holds many counts of this clonotype. This rearrangement joins TRBV29-1 to TRBJ2-5; 16 bases map to TRBD2. The CDR3 consists of 17 residues. Germline CDR1 is SQVTM and CDR2 is ANQGSEA. The junction had 12 bases not matched to a gene; V was cut back by 6 bases and J by 5 bases. CDR3 protein: CSVTRGGLAGGLETQYF. CDR3 in DNA: TGCAGCGTGACCCGCGGGGGACTAGCGGGAGGGCTTGAGACCCAGTACTTC. Using reference TRBV29-1 and TRBJ2-5 for the parts outside the CDR3, the full variable domain is SAVISQKPSRDICQRGTSLTIQCQVDSQVTMMFWYRQQPGQSLTLIATANQGSEATYESGFVIDKFPISRPNLTFSTLTVSNMSPEDSSIYLCSVTRGGLAGGLETQYFGPGTRLLVL.

The rearrangement uses TRBV29-1 and TRBJ2-5, with 8 bases identical to TRBD1. The CDR3 extends over 12 amino acids. J gave up 5 bases and V 4 bases, and 3 bases lay outside the gene matches. Germline CDR1 SQVTM, CDR2 ANQGSEA. CDR3 nucleotide sequence: TGCAGCGTTGGGCAGGGGGCTGAGACCCAGTACTTC. Its translation is CSVGQGAETQYF.

This clonotype showed up just a few times. The chain uses TRBV5-1 and TRBJ2-1; 8 nucleotides agree with TRBD1. V shed 2 bases, J shed 6 bases, and the junction held 10 bases outside the gene matches. The germline V gene has CDR1 SGHRS and CDR2 YFSETQ. The length of the CDR3 is 16 residues. In DNA, the CDR3 is TGCGCCAGCAGCTTCGTCCGGGACAGGTGGATCAATGAGCAGTTCTTC. Its protein product is CASSFVRDRWINEQFF.

This clonotype was found many times. This chain links TRBV12-3 or TRBV12-4 with TRBJ1-1; D possibly corresponds to TRBD1 (5 bases). V was clipped by 3 bases and J by 5 bases, with 10 bases between them. CDR3 length: 13 amino acids. In nucleotides, the CDR3 is TGTGCCAGCAGTTTTGGGGGTGGGACTGAAGCTTTCTTT. It is translated as CASSFGGGTEAFF.

This clonotype was counted at least ten times. The J gene is TRBJ2-7, the V gene TRBV18; the match to TRBD1 covers 8 bases. Germline V gives CDR1 KGHSH, CDR2 LQKENI. CDR3 length equals 15 residues. The trim removed 0 bases at V and 5 bases at J, leaving 6 bases unmatched. CDR3 nucleotides: TGTGCCAGCTCACCACCGGGACAGGCTCGTAACGAGCAGTACTTC. Protein: CASSPPGQARNEQYF.

This clonotype has a count of ten or more. The chain has TRBV30 and TRBJ2-3; 7 bases line up with TRBD1. V shed 4 bases, J shed 0 bases, and the junction held 1 base outside the gene matches. The CDR3 covers 13 residues. In germline, CDR1 is GTSNPN, CDR2 SVGIG (reference sequence). The CDR3 spells CAWIRGSTDTQYF. Written as DNA, the CDR3 is TGTGCCTGGATCAGGGGGAGCACAGATACGCAGTATTTT.

About this clonotype itself: A much larger clone differs from this one at a single base, so this may be a read error. This chain joins TRBV28 and TRBJ1-1; D is possibly TRBD1 (6 bases). CDR1 MDHEN and CDR2 SYDVKM come from the germline V gene. The CDR3 has 17 amino acids. For the CDR3, the DNA is TGTGTCAGCAGTTTGATGGGGACAAGTCACTTGAACACTGAAGCTTTCTTT. Amino acid sequence: CVSSLMGTSHLNTEAFF.

This clonotype was counted ten times or more. The chain uses TRBV13 and TRBJ1-5; no reliable D call. This CDR3 spans 13 amino acids. V dropped 8 bases and J dropped 8 bases, with 16 bases sitting between them. CDR1 and CDR2 from the germline V gene are PRHDT and FYEKMQ (reference sequence). The CDR3 loop is CASAAGRAEPQHF. DNA for the CDR3: TGTGCCAGCGCGGCAGGAAGGGCGGAGCCCCAGCATTTT.

This clonotype was seen ten or more times. J is TRBJ2-2 and V is TRBV2; D remains ambiguous. V dropped 3 bases and J dropped 1 base, with 9 bases sitting between them. The CDR3 sequence is 15 residues long. Per germline, CDR1 SNHLY and CDR2 FYNNEI. This CDR3 is CASSDARRNTGELFF. CDR3 in DNA: TGTGCCAGCAGTGACGCGCGCAGGAACACCGGGGAGCTGTTTTTT.

This clonotype came up many times. The V call is TRBV18, the J call TRBJ2-1, with D perhaps given as TRBD1 or TRBD2 (6 bases each). The CDR3 runs 15 residues. Germline CDR1 is KGHSH and CDR2 is LQKENI. Trimming pared 1 base from V and 4 bases from J, leaving 11 bases between. The CDR3 is CASSPLWGAYNEQFF. The CDR3 DNA follows: TGTGCCAGCTCACCACTCTGGGGGGCGTACAATGAGCAGTTCTTC.

This clonotype was detected ten times or more. J is TRBJ2-3 and V is TRBV6-1; TRBD2 agrees at 14 bases. Germline-derived CDR1 and CDR2 are MNHNS and SASEGT. The CDR3 is 18 amino acids. Germline trimming cut 5 bases from V and 3 bases from J; bases unmatched to any gene: 10. This chain's CDR3 is CASSPKGLAGVKTDTQYF. In DNA form, the CDR3 reads TGTGCCAGCAGTCCCAAGGGACTAGCGGGAGTAAAAACAGATACGCAGTATTTT.

Points on this clonotype: This could be a read error, since a much larger clone is one nucleotide away. V is TRBV12-3 or TRBV12-4 and J is TRBJ1-2; D not resolved. CDR3 length: 14 amino acids. Trimming removed 3 bases at V and 4 bases at J, with 12 bases between. The CDR3 DNA reads TGTGCCAGCAGTTTGACGGGCGTAGGCTATGGCTACACCTTC. Translating gives CASSLTGVGYGYTF.

Ten or more counts support this clonotype. The rearrangement joins TRBV20-1 to TRBJ2-3; D not certain. This CDR3 is built from 12 residues. Germline V CDR1 and CDR2: DFQATT, SNEGSKA (reference sequence). V shed 3 bases and J shed 6 bases, with 10 bases lying between them. Here the CDR3 DNA reads TGCAGTGCTAGCCCCCCCTTGGATACGCAGTATTTT. It translates to CSASPPLDTQYF.

This chain uses TRBV19 with TRBJ1-1, with 7 bases matching TRBD1. Germline CDR1 and CDR2: LNHDA and SQIVND (reference sequence). This CDR3 comprises 22 residues. V trimming: 8 bases; J trimming: 4 bases; junction bases outside the gene matches: 34. The CDR3 nucleotides are TGTGCCAGTTCCACGCAAATCGGGTACGGAAGGCAGGGGGACCTAGGCGGCACTGAAGCTTTCTTT. Its translation: CASSTQIGYGRQGDLGGTEAFF.

This clonotype appeared many times. The chain combines TRBV14 with TRBJ2-1, with D tentatively TRBD2 (6 bases). Germline lookup yields CDR1 SGHDN and CDR2 FVKESK. The CDR3 runs 16 residues. The V end lost 0 bases, the J end lost 7 bases, and 16 bases lay between the germline ends. Written as DNA, the CDR3 is TGTGCCAGCAGCCAAGATCTACCGGGAGCCCAAAATGAGCAGTTCTTC. This encodes CASSQDLPGAQNEQFF.